This T cell receptor beta chain was identified in a study of blood T cell repertoires in COVID-19. The wider study: Specimens from acute and convalescent COVID-19 originated in the United States, Italy and Spain. Nucleic acid was either cDNA or gDNA, and it came from T cells, B-cell-depleted T cells, or PBMCs.

Under the authors' procedure: Amplification of reference gene primers was used by the study to estimate nucleated cell counts. Produced via immunoSEQ multiplex PCR; TCRdb's table is partial and in-frame only. V, J and clone size were drawn from that table, and D and trimming were deduced from the DNA. In the table there are 150,000 to 200,000 clones, roughly 85% of which are singletons. In germline, CDR1 is SGHKS, CDR2 YYEKEE (reference sequence). V lost 0 bases to trimming and J lost 7 bases, with 5 bases between them. The CDR3 is 12 amino acids. The sequence was collected from a human donor with acute or convalescent COVID-19. The donor label of this sample is uncertain. Sequencing was carried out using peripheral blood. V gene TRBV5-5 combines with J gene TRBJ1-5; tentatively, D is TRBD1 (5 bases). CDR3 residues: CASSLDRQPQHF. In nucleotides, the CDR3 is TGTGCCAGCAGCTTGGACAGGCAGCCCCAGCATTTT. Full variable domain (rest looked up from reference TRBV5-5 and TRBJ1-5): DAGVTQSPTHLIKTRGQQVTLRCSPISGHKSVSWYQQVLGQGPQFIFQYYEKEERGRGNFPDRFSARQFPNYSSELNVNALLLGDSALYLCASSLDRQPQHFGDGTRLSIL.